The TCR beta chain under discussion was sequenced for a study of post-analysis software for immune sequencing data. General study results and limits: Higher frequency in patients than in controls was seen for about 5 TRBV segments, with TRBV5-6, TRBV5-1 and TRBV20-1 among them.

The V segment lost 1 base and the J segment 2 bases; nucleotides outside the gene matches: 6. The germline V gene encodes CDR1 DFQATT and CDR2 SNEGSKA (reference sequence). CDR3 size: 16 residues. A note on this clonotype: Its antigen is still unknown.

The authors incorporated unique molecular identifiers into the TCR beta cDNA libraries. TCRdb used MiXCR to reprocess the PCR reads, holding one entry per CDR3 protein. The sample includes 350,000 to 450,000 distinct CDR3 sequences, 30% to 45% of them seen just once. This TCR came from a girl aged 5 to 17 with multiple sclerosis. The source material was blood. The genes are TRBV20-1 and TRBJ2-3, with TRBD2 matching 10 bases. The CDR3 DNA is TGCAGTGCTAGAGCTACTAGCGGGGCTTACACAGATACGCAGTATTTT. Protein sequence: CSARATSGAYTDTQYF.